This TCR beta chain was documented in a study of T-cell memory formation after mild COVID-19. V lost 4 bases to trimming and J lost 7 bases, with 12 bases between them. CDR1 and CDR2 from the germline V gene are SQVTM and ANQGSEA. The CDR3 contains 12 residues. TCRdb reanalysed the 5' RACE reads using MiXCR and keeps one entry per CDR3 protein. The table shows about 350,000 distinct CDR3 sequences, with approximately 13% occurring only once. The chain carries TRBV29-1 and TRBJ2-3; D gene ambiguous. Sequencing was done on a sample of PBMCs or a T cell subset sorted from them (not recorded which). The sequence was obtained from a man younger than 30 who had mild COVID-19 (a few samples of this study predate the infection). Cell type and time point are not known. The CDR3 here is CSVAVQENTQYF. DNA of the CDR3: TGCAGCGTTGCGGTACAAGAAAATACGCAGTATTTT.